The clone carrying this T cell receptor (beta chain) appeared many times. Its antigen is still unknown. This sample is part of a study of T cells in Graves' hyperthyroidism and ophthalmopathy. Findings and limits, study-wide: Blood also showed most of the thyroid clonotypes that were expanded above 0.001. A 13 V-J signature model discriminated ophthalmopathy versus stable hyperthyroidism.

Researchers amplified the TCR beta CDR3 regions from RNA transcripts. HTBI primers were the set used in a first-round RT-PCR of the TCR CDR3. TCRdb recomputed calls from the multiplex PCR reads with MiXCR, one row per CDR3 protein. The repertoire holds some 460,000 distinct CDR3 sequences, approximately 14% seen once, with roughly an eighth in the top ten. Calling Graves' hyperthyroidism stable meant ophthalmopathy did not progress within 18 months. Fresh peripheral blood, more than 9 ml, yielded the PBMCs. There are 15 residues in the CDR3. J was trimmed by 4 bases and V by 2 bases; bases with no gene match: 6. The germline CDR1 and CDR2 sequences are SEHNR and FQNEAQ (reference sequence).

Sequenced sample: blood. The V call is TRBV7-9, the J call TRBJ2-7; the match to TRBD1 covers 9 bases. The sequence derives from a woman aged 18-35 years with Graves' hyperthyroidism. This CDR3 is CASSLSTGGVYEQYF. The CDR3 coding sequence is TGTGCCAGCAGCTTAAGTACAGGGGGCGTTTACGAGCAGTACTTC.